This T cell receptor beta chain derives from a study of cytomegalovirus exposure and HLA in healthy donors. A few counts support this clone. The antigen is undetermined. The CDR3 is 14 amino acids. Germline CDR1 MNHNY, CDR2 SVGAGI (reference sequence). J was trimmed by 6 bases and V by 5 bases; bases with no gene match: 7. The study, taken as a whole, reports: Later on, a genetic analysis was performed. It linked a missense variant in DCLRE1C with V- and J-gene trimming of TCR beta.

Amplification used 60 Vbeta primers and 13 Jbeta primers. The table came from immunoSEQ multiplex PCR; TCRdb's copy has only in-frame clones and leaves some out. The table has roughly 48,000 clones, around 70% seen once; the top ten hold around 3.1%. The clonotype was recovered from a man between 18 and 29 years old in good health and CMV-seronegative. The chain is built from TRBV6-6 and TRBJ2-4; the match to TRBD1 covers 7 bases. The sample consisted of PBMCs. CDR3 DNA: TGTGCCAGCAGTCAGGGGACAGCGAGAAACATTCAGTACTTC. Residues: CASSQGTARNIQYF.